The source of this TCR beta chain is a study of T cell responses to AZD1222 COVID-19 vaccine (dated by TCRdb to about 2021). Study-level background: A total of about 250 trial participants underwent TCR sequencing, of whom about 210 had received two doses of AZD1222 and approximately 25 had received two doses of the MenACWY control vaccine. Enrollment into the trials was organized by age into subgroups of 18-55, 56-69 and 70-plus years, and those subgroups contained about 160, 30 and 59 TCR-sequenced participants, respectively. Summary of the overall study and its limitations: Conclusions about previously exposed vaccinees were limited because only five to seven AZD1222 recipients were SARS-CoV-2 seropositive at baseline. Vaccine-associated CD4 TCRs spanned the whole spike protein, with dominant responses in regions 160-218 and 743-854. No day 14 peak-response samples were available, so repertoires were characterized only after the peak T cell response. Most participants were white British and females outnumbered males, and the authors suggested that clonal diversity may have been underestimated. Spike-specific TCR breadth and depth rose significantly after two AZD1222 doses compared with day 0 and with MenACWY recipients. The 56-69-year group was small, and its depth increase did not reach significance, likely because of low power. Epitopes outside the regions mutated in the B.1.351 and B.1.1.7 variants were reportedly recognized by nearly half of the unique spike-specific TCRs.

The CDR3 regions of human TCRbeta chains were analyzed by immunosequencing. In the authors' own workflow: Repertoire TCRs were checked for matches against a reference library of SARS-CoV-2-specific TCRs that had been generated using the MIRA antigen-specificity platform. Breadth was defined as the fraction of unique TCRs that were SARS-CoV-2-associated, and depth was defined as the fraction of total T cells that were SARS-CoV-2-associated. Using the MIRA data, each spike-specific TCR was mapped to the spike region that the TCR reacts to and placed in a CD4 or CD8 class. Log10-transformed breadth and depth values were compared by one-way ANOVA with Sidak's multiple comparisons tests. TCRdb mirrors the immuneACCESS table, restricted to in-frame sequences. Some clones are absent from its copies; in checked studies, under half trace to an unresolved V gene, and the reason for the others is unknown. That table gives V, J and clone size, and the DNA gave D and trimming. The sample table holds 100,000 to 150,000 clones, of which 75% to 95% were seen once. The biggest ten clones account for about 2.1% of the sample.

With respect to this clone: The clone's antigen remains unknown. No base-level quality is on record; no much larger clone is a single base apart.

This specimen's time point label, per the study, means: about 28 days (+/-7) after the second vaccine dose. Because spike-specific TCR depth and breadth did not differ between the two schedules, AZD1222 recipients who got a second dose at roughly 4 weeks were pooled with those who got a second dose at roughly 12 weeks. Vaccinee samples came from UK trials COV001 and COV002, including a single-blind randomized controlled phase 2/3 trial of AZD1222 (ChAdOx1 nCoV-19) in healthy adults. For TCRbeta chain sequencing, PBMC samples from trial participants were taken at day 0 and at day 28 after the second dose. This sequence originates from an adult who received the AZD1222 COVID-19 vaccine. The source was peripheral blood, collected 28 days after the second AZD1222 dose.

The CDR3 loop reads CASSSGTETYNEQFF. In nucleotides, the sequence is TGTGCCAGCTCCTCCGGGACCGAGACCTACAATGAGCAGTTCTTC. Here the chain combines TRBV3-1 (or the pseudogene TRBV3-2) and TRBJ2-1; the D call could be TRBD1 or TRBD2, with each sharing 5 bases. The CDR3, cysteine through phenylalanine, is 15 amino acids long. Just the 45-base CDR3 DNA is kept, in frame starting at base 1. Deletion took 8 bases off V and 2 bases off J, with a span of 16 bases between the germline ends. Based on the germline V gene (reference sequence), the CDR1 and CDR2 sequences are LGHDT and YNNKEL.